What follows are 13 T cell receptor beta chains derived from one specimen sequenced in a study of cytomegalovirus exposure and HLA in healthy donors. Primers: 60 Vbeta forward and 13 Jbeta reverse. The method was immunoSEQ multiplex PCR; TCRdb's version includes in-frame clones alone and lacks a portion of them. The profile covers more than 90,000 clones, with around 81% appearing a single time and roughly 4% taken by the ten largest. Sequencing was done on a sample of PBMCs. The source of these receptors is a woman aged 70 to 79 in good health and CMV-seropositive.

The V and J genes are TRBV27 and TRBJ1-6; TRBD1 matches 9 bases. The V gene's germline CDR1 is MNHEY and CDR2 SMNVEV (reference sequence). The CDR3 covers 20 residues. V lost 0 bases and J lost 0; bases outside the gene matches: 9. The CDR3 is CASSLSRFGTGSSYNSPLHF. In nucleotides, the CDR3 is TGTGCCAGCAGTTTATCGAGGTTCGGGACAGGGAGCTCCTATAATTCACCCCTCCACTTT.

The rearrangement links TRBV27 to TRBJ1-1; 8 nucleotides align to TRBD1. V dropped 5 bases and J dropped 2; count of bases not matched to a gene: 7. The germline gives CDR1 MNHEY, CDR2 SMNVEV (reference sequence). The CDR3 has 15 residues. CDR3 sequence (DNA): TGTGCCAGCAGTGCCTCAACAGGGGGTAACACTGAAGCTTTCTTT. Translated: CASSASTGGNTEAFF.

The V gene is TRBV6-5, the J gene TRBJ2-7; possibly TRBD2 for D (5 bases). The CDR3 runs 14 residues. Germline loops: CDR1 MNHEY, CDR2 SVGAGI. V gave up 3 bases and J gave up 0 bases, with 9 bases separating them. CDR3 loop: CASSYSSGSYEQYF. Here the CDR3 DNA reads TGTGCCAGCAGTTATTCAAGCGGCTCCTACGAGCAGTACTTC.

The CDR3, as DNA: TGCGCCAGCAGCTTTCTTCAGGGGGCGGAGGATGGCTACACCTTC. Protein: CASSFLQGAEDGYTF. J is TRBJ1-2 and V is TRBV5-1; 8 positions agree with TRBD1. The V segment lost 2 bases and the J segment 6 bases; nucleotides outside the gene matches: 9. The length of the CDR3 is 15 residues. Germline-derived CDR1 and CDR2 are SGHRS and YFSETQ. The full variable domain, its missing parts supplied by reference TRBV5-1 and TRBJ1-2, is KAGVTQTPRYLIKTRGQQVTLSCSPISGHRSVSWYQQTPGQGLQFLFEYFSETQRNKGNFPGRFSGRQFSNSRSEMNVSTLELGDSALYLCASSFLQGAEDGYTFGSGTRLTVV.

The chain recombines TRBV7-3 with TRBJ1-2, with TRBD1 matching over 9 bases. This CDR3 has 12 residues. Germline CDR1 SGHTA, CDR2 FQGTGA. With 5 bases clipped from V and 12 bases from J, the junction kept 7 bases outside the gene matches. CDR3 DNA sequence: TGTGCCAGCAGCCCAGCGGGGACAGGGAACACCTTC. Protein: CASSPAGTGNTF.

The chain's CDR3 is CASSTPQWTANNEQFF. Here the CDR3 DNA reads TGTGCCAGCAGTACTCCCCAATGGACAGCAAACAATGAGCAGTTCTTC. This chain connects TRBV6-6 to TRBJ2-1, with D perhaps matching TRBD1 (6 bases). The V gene lost 5 bases and the J gene lost 5 bases, with 19 bases spanning the gap. The germline V gene has CDR1 MNHNY and CDR2 SVGAGI (reference sequence). The CDR3 is made up of 16 amino acids.

V gene TRBV30 combines with J gene TRBJ1-6; no definite D call. V was cut by 0 bases and J by 4 bases, with 7 bases left in between. Germline V gives CDR1 GTSNPN, CDR2 SVGIG (reference sequence). The CDR3 extends over 14 amino acids. This CDR3 is CAWSVAYYNSPLHF. The CDR3 nucleotides read TGTGCCTGGAGTGTAGCCTATTATAATTCACCCCTCCACTTT.

The chain carries TRBV7-9 and TRBJ2-7, with D tentatively TRBD1 (5 bases). The CDR3 totals 15 residues. Germline CDR1 reads SEHNR; CDR2 reads FQNEAQ (reference sequence). V dropped 4 bases and J dropped 2 bases, with 15 bases sitting between them. CDR3 bases: TGTGCCAGCAGCTCACCCCGGGCAGGGCCCTACGAGCAGTACTTC. Translation: CASSSPRAGPYEQYF.

V usage is TRBV28 and J usage is TRBJ2-3; D unclear. Looked up from germline, CDR1 is MDHEN and CDR2 is SYDVKM. The ends were cut back, 2 bases at V and 5 bases at J, with 2 bases in the middle. This CDR3 region has 11 residues. Here the CDR3 reads CASSLRDTQYF. As DNA, the CDR3 is TGTGCCAGCAGTTTACGAGATACGCAGTATTTT. The whole variable domain, remainder taken from reference TRBV28 and TRBJ2-3, is DVKVTQSSRYLVKRTGEKVFLECVQDMDHENMFWYRQDPGLGLRLIYFSYDVKMKEKGDIPEGYSVSREKKERFSLILESASTNQTSMYLCASSLRDTQYFGPGTRLTVL.

The chain carries TRBV19 and TRBJ2-1; 8 bases fit TRBD1. The CDR3 sequence is 15 residues long. CDR1 is LNHDA and CDR2 is SQIVND in the germline V gene (reference sequence). J lost 2 bases, V lost 7 bases, and 7 bases had no gene match. The CDR3: CASTKRTGPYNEQFF. For the CDR3, the DNA is TGTGCCAGTACCAAGAGGACAGGGCCCTACAATGAGCAGTTCTTC. The variable domain in full, with the rest retrieved from reference TRBV19 and TRBJ2-1, is DGGITQSPKYLFRKEGQNVTLSCEQNLNHDAMYWYRQDPGQGLRLIYYSQIVNDFQKGDIAEGYSVSREKKESFPLTVTSAQKNPTAFYLCASTKRTGPYNEQFFGPGTRLTVL.

The chain combines TRBV28 with TRBJ2-7; 7 nucleotides align to TRBD2. This CDR3 is built from 16 residues. Germline loops: CDR1 MDHEN, CDR2 SYDVKM. The J segment lost 0 bases and the V segment lost 6 bases, leaving 11 bases of the junction unmatched. The CDR3 region is CASSETHGGFSYEQYF. The CDR3 bases are TGTGCCAGCAGCGAAACTCACGGGGGGTTCTCCTACGAGCAGTACTTC.

The chain combines TRBV10-3 with TRBJ2-5; the match to TRBD1 covers 11 bases. The germline V gene has CDR1 ENHRY and CDR2 SYGVKD. The CDR3 consists of 15 residues. V gave up 2 bases and J gave up 4 bases; unmatched junction bases: 3. The CDR3: CAISERDRGGETQYF. CDR3 DNA sequence: TGTGCCATCAGTGAGAGGGACAGGGGGGGAGAGACCCAGTACTTC.

CDR3 nucleotide sequence: TGTGCCTGGGTACTAGCGAAGGGCACAGATACGCAGTATTTT. The encoded protein is CAWVLAKGTDTQYF. The V and J genes are TRBV30 and TRBJ2-3, with 7 nucleotides matching TRBD2. The trim removed 5 bases at V and 1 base at J, leaving 6 bases unmatched. This CDR3 comprises 14 residues. Germline CDR1 GTSNPN, CDR2 SVGIG (reference sequence). Supplemented by reference TRBV30 and TRBJ2-3, the full variable domain reads SQTIHQWPATLVQPVGSPLSLECTVEGTSNPNLYWYRQAAGRGLQLLFYSVGIGQISSEVPQNLSASRPQDRQFILSSKKLLLSDSGFYLCAWVLAKGTDTQYFGPGTRLTVL.